This T cell receptor beta chain stems from a study of blood T cells in healthy people across ages. Study observations and caveats: The study found more naive CD4+ cells and higher diversity in long-lived than aged donors.

Note on this clonotype: Antigen unknown.

The use of a sample-barcoded 5' primer and a J-beta primer mix characterized a second PCR of 7 to 11 cycles. TCRdb re-called the 5' RACE reads through MiXCR, storing one row per CDR3 protein. The sample holds a few hundred thousand distinct CDR3 sequences, about a quarter seen once. The CDR3 spans 14 residues. The germline CDR1 and CDR2 sequences are ENHRY and SYGVKD. V was pared by 10 bases and J by 6 bases, with 21 bases between. This sample also appeared in a second study, on T cells of mothers and their children. Turning to that study: Study donors consisted of a few healthy Caucasian mothers and their six children.

The chain employs TRBV10-3 and TRBJ1-2, with D perhaps TRBD1 (5 bases). This TCR was recovered from a boy aged 2 to 9 in good health. The specimen was blood. The CDR3 DNA follows: TGTGCCACCTATATACCAGACGGGGCCCATGGCTACACCTTC. Translated, it gives CATYIPDGAHGYTF.